This T cell receptor (beta chain) was retrieved from a study of T cell clonality in common variable immunodeficiency. Study-level points and caveats: Compared with controls, CVID subjects had fewer shared TCRbeta clones. What drives increased CVID clonality needs T cell subpopulation sequencing.

Equal genomic DNA amounts from CVID and control samples were sequenced. Data came from immunoSEQ multiplex PCR; TCRdb stores just in-frame clones and leaves some out. This sample carries approximately 44,000 clones and no singletons, and approximately 3% goes to the top ten. Per germline, CDR1 DFQATT and CDR2 SNEGSKA (reference sequence). V trimming: 0 bases; J trimming: 6 bases; junction bases outside the gene matches: 5. CDR3 length: 17 amino acids. This clone was detected many times. Its target is unknown. Coverage ceases 3 residues before the CDR3 finishes, and the germline J gene fills in the end.

This chain joins TRBV20-1 and TRBJ2-2, with TRBD2 matching 15 bases. The sequence was obtained from a person aged 18 to 70 in good health. Input material: peripheral blood mononuclear cells. The DNA read from the CDR3 is TGCAGTGCTAGAGATTGGACTAGCGGGGGGGCTTCCGGGGAG. As protein: CSARDWTSGGASGE. The whole CDR3 region reads CSARDWTSGGASGELFF.